Listed below are T cell receptor beta chains from one sample, sequenced in a study of control samples from healthy donors and cancer patients. TCRdb keeps only in-frame clones here, not all; method: immunoSEQ multiplex PCR. The sample has approximately 87,000 clones, 93% seen once. Specimen: PBMCs. These receptors all stem from a woman aged 35 to 49 with lung cancer. The CDR3 runs from the conserved cysteine through the conserved F or W. Each record gives: D gene, V gene, clone size, J gene, CDR3 protein, CDR3 DNA. D genes are given only for firm matches. Size is stated for part of the rows, as once, few or many counts, or as a class when the clone is expanded.

D gene: NA
V gene: TRBV7-2
clone size: NA
J gene: TRBJ2-7
CDR3 protein: CASMEGAYSYEQYF
CDR3 DNA: TGTGCCAGCATGGAGGGGGCGTACTCCTACGAGCAGTACTTC

D gene: NA
V gene: TRBV27
clone size: NA
J gene: TRBJ1-2
CDR3 protein: CASSLDRFHGYTF
CDR3 DNA: TGTGCCAGCAGTTTAGACAGGTTTCACGGCTACACCTTC

D gene: TRBD1
V gene: TRBV11-2
clone size: NA
J gene: TRBJ1-2
CDR3 protein: CASGGVKGQGPNYGYTF
CDR3 DNA: TGTGCCAGCGGGGGGGTAAAGGGACAGGGGCCTAACTATGGCTACACCTTC

D gene: TRBD1
V gene: TRBV11-2
clone size: NA
J gene: TRBJ2-1
CDR3 protein: CASSLGQGESNEQFF
CDR3 DNA: TGTGCCAGCAGCTTGGGACAGGGAGAATCGAATGAGCAGTTCTTC

D gene: NA
V gene: TRBV7-8
clone size: once
J gene: TRBJ2-6
CDR3 protein: CASSLMRWGTGANVLTF
CDR3 DNA: TGTGCCAGCAGCTTAATGAGGTGGGGAACTGGGGCCAACGTCCTGACTTTC

D gene: NA
V gene: TRBV3-1/TRBV3-2
clone size: NA
J gene: TRBJ1-1
CDR3 protein: CASSPTANTEAFF
CDR3 DNA: TGTGCCAGCAGCCCGACAGCTAACACTGAAGCTTTCTTT

D gene: TRBD1
V gene: TRBV14
clone size: NA
J gene: TRBJ1-1
CDR3 protein: CASSLRQGNTEAFF
CDR3 DNA: TGTGCCAGCAGCCTTAGACAGGGGAATACTGAAGCTTTCTTT

D gene: NA
V gene: TRBV7-9
clone size: NA
J gene: TRBJ1-2
CDR3 protein: CASSFRAYGYTF
CDR3 DNA: TGTGCCAGCAGCTTTCGGGCCTATGGCTACACCTTC

D gene: TRBD2
V gene: TRBV28
clone size: NA
J gene: TRBJ2-1
CDR3 protein: CASSSGSGASAEQFF
CDR3 DNA: TGTGCCAGCAGTTCAGGAAGCGGGGCGTCAGCTGAGCAGTTCTTC

D gene: NA
V gene: TRBV6-2/TRBV6-3
clone size: NA
J gene: TRBJ1-2
CDR3 protein: CASSYDGEDGYTF
CDR3 DNA: TGTGCCAGCAGTTATGACGGGGAGGATGGCTACACCTTC

D gene: TRBD1
V gene: TRBV7-9
clone size: NA
J gene: TRBJ2-7
CDR3 protein: CASSSNRGTSYEQYF
CDR3 DNA: TGTGCCAGCAGCTCCAACAGGGGGACCTCCTACGAGCAGTACTTC

D gene: NA
V gene: TRBV10-3
clone size: NA
J gene: TRBJ1-2
CDR3 protein: CAISERKADPNGYTF
CDR3 DNA: TGTGCCATCAGTGAGAGGAAGGCGGATCCTAATGGCTACACCTTC

D gene: NA
V gene: TRBV6-4
clone size: NA
J gene: TRBJ1-6
CDR3 protein: CASSEAASSPLHF
CDR3 DNA: TGTGCCAGCAGTGAGGCAGCATCCTCACCCCTCCACTTT

D gene: NA
V gene: TRBV28
clone size: NA
J gene: TRBJ2-7
CDR3 protein: CASSTSAPPRNEQYF
CDR3 DNA: TGTGCCAGCAGTACCTCCGCCCCGCCGAGGAACGAGCAGTACTTC

D gene: NA
V gene: TRBV3-1/TRBV3-2
clone size: NA
J gene: TRBJ2-5
CDR3 protein: CASSPYEGETQYF
CDR3 DNA: TGTGCCAGCAGCCCTTACGAAGGAGAGACCCAGTACTTC

D gene: NA
V gene: TRBV6-5
clone size: NA
J gene: TRBJ2-6
CDR3 protein: CASSGVHSGANVLTF
CDR3 DNA: TGTGCCAGCAGCGGGGTTCACTCTGGGGCCAACGTCCTGACTTTC

D gene: NA
V gene: TRBV12-3/TRBV12-4
clone size: NA
J gene: TRBJ1-2
CDR3 protein: CASSLGHYGYTF
CDR3 DNA: TGTGCCAGCAGTTTAGGACACTATGGCTACACCTTC

D gene: NA
V gene: TRBV5-1
clone size: NA
J gene: TRBJ1-1
CDR3 protein: CASSLEGGQNTEAFF
CDR3 DNA: TGCGCCAGCAGCTTGGAGGGAGGCCAGAACACTGAAGCTTTCTTT

D gene: NA
V gene: TRBV7-2
clone size: NA
J gene: TRBJ2-4
CDR3 protein: CASSPRGGKNIQYF
CDR3 DNA: TGTGCCAGCAGCCCGAGAGGGGGCAAAAACATTCAGTACTTC

D gene: NA
V gene: TRBV7-8
clone size: NA
J gene: TRBJ1-1
CDR3 protein: CASGPRGAFF
CDR3 DNA: TGTGCCAGCGGCCCCCGGGGAGCTTTCTTT

D gene: TRBD2
V gene: TRBV6-5
clone size: NA
J gene: TRBJ2-5
CDR3 protein: CASSPRSGGEETQYF
CDR3 DNA: TGTGCCAGCAGCCCGCGTAGCGGGGGAGAAGAGACCCAGTACTTC

D gene: NA
V gene: TRBV5-1
clone size: NA
J gene: TRBJ2-7
CDR3 protein: CASSLVGAGEQYF
CDR3 DNA: TGCGCCAGCAGCTTGGTAGGTGCCGGCGAGCAGTACTTC

D gene: TRBD2
V gene: TRBV11-1
clone size: NA
J gene: TRBJ2-1
CDR3 protein: CASSLDSGGPHNEQFF
CDR3 DNA: TGTGCCAGCAGCTTAGACAGCGGGGGGCCCCACAATGAGCAGTTCTTC

D gene: NA
V gene: TRBV3-1/TRBV3-2
clone size: few
J gene: TRBJ2-5
CDR3 protein: CASSQDIFETQYF
CDR3 DNA: TGTGCCAGCAGCCAAGACATCTTTGAGACCCAGTACTTC

D gene: TRBD2
V gene: TRBV6-1
clone size: NA
J gene: TRBJ2-1
CDR3 protein: CASSEGLAGVWSYNEQFF
CDR3 DNA: TGTGCCAGCAGTGAGGGACTAGCGGGGGTTTGGTCCTACAATGAGCAGTTCTTC

D gene: TRBD1
V gene: TRBV6-5
clone size: NA
J gene: TRBJ1-1
CDR3 protein: CATRLQGATEAFF
CDR3 DNA: TGTGCCACCCGATTACAGGGGGCCACTGAAGCTTTCTTT

D gene: NA
V gene: TRBV7-8
clone size: NA
J gene: TRBJ2-3
CDR3 protein: CASSLQSHSTDTQYF
CDR3 DNA: TGTGCCAGCAGCTTACAGTCCCATAGCACAGATACGCAGTATTTT

D gene: NA
V gene: TRBV7-6
clone size: once
J gene: TRBJ1-1
CDR3 protein: CASNLGPNTEAFF
CDR3 DNA: TGTGCCAGCAACCTGGGGCCGAACACTGAAGCTTTCTTT

D gene: TRBD2
V gene: TRBV7-6
clone size: NA
J gene: TRBJ2-1
CDR3 protein: CASSLAPSGSSYNEQFF
CDR3 DNA: TGTGCCAGCAGCTTAGCACCTAGCGGGAGCTCCTACAATGAGCAGTTCTTC

D gene: NA
V gene: TRBV12-3/TRBV12-4
clone size: NA
J gene: TRBJ1-5
CDR3 protein: CASSLGSQPQHF
CDR3 DNA: TGTGCCAGCAGTTTGGGGTCCCAGCCCCAGCATTTT

D gene: NA
V gene: TRBV28
clone size: NA
J gene: TRBJ1-2
CDR3 protein: CASRFKIRGDYGYTF
CDR3 DNA: TGTGCCAGCAGATTCAAAATCAGGGGCGACTATGGCTACACCTTC

D gene: NA
V gene: TRBV10-2
clone size: few
J gene: TRBJ1-1
CDR3 protein: CASSGRGTEAFF
CDR3 DNA: TGCGCCAGCAGTGGGCGGGGCACTGAAGCTTTCTTT

D gene: TRBD1
V gene: TRBV5-8
clone size: NA
J gene: TRBJ1-4
CDR3 protein: CASSPDRGGEKLFF
CDR3 DNA: TGTGCCAGCAGCCCGGACAGGGGAGGAGAAAAACTGTTTTTT

D gene: NA
V gene: TRBV10-1
clone size: NA
J gene: TRBJ2-7
CDR3 protein: CASSKDSNATYEQYF
CDR3 DNA: TGCGCCAGCAGTAAGGACTCGAATGCCACCTACGAGCAGTACTTC

D gene: TRBD2
V gene: TRBV7-6
clone size: NA
J gene: TRBJ2-2
CDR3 protein: CASSLAAGGQANTGELFF
CDR3 DNA: TGTGCCAGCAGCTTAGCGGCGGGGGGTCAGGCGAACACCGGGGAGCTGTTTTTT

D gene: TRBD1
V gene: TRBV6-4
clone size: NA
J gene: TRBJ2-3
CDR3 protein: CASSDGRAGGFNGLTTDTQYF
CDR3 DNA: TGTGCCAGCAGTGACGGCCGGGCAGGGGGCTTTAATGGACTAACCACAGATACGCAGTATTTT